These 23 T cell receptor beta chains share one sample of origin, sequenced in a study of T cell responses to AZD1222 COVID-19 vaccine. The protocol was immunoSEQ multiplex PCR, while the TCRdb copy is restricted to in-frame clones and leaves out a portion. The table records under 200,000 clones, more than 75% of them present only once. This specimen was peripheral blood, taken 28 days after the second AZD1222 dose. These receptors originate from an adult who received the AZD1222 COVID-19 vaccine.

This clone came up a few times. This rearrangement joins TRBV5-8 to TRBJ1-5; 9 bases match TRBD1. The CDR3 runs 14 residues. V shed 8 bases and J 7 bases; nucleotides not matched to a gene: 10. Germline V lookup: CDR1 SGHTS, CDR2 YDEGEE. Here the CDR3 DNA reads TGTGCCAGTTCTGGGGACAGGGTCGAACAGCCCCAGCATTTT. Translating it yields CASSGDRVEQPQHF.

The V and J genes are TRBV21-1 and TRBJ2-7; the table's D gene call, TRBD2, was not cross checked with the DNA. TRBV21-1 is assigned pseudogene status. The CDR3 is made up of 16 amino acids. CDR3 DNA sequence: TGTGCCAGCACCCAGGCCGGACTAGCGGAGGGCTACGAGCAGTACTTC. It is translated as CASTQAGLAEGYEQYF.

The chain is built from TRBV5-4 and TRBJ2-7; 7 positions match TRBD2. Losses at the gene ends were 4 bases for V and 6 bases for J; bases not matched to a gene: 10. The CDR3 has 14 residues. Germline CDR1 and CDR2: SGHNT and YYREEE (reference sequence). This CDR3 reads CASSPGRVESEQYF. The DNA for the CDR3 is TGTGCCAGCAGCCCTGGGAGGGTCGAGTCCGAGCAGTACTTC.

V gene TRBV6-6 combines with J gene TRBJ1-2; maybe TRBD1 (5 bases). V lost 4 bases and J 0 bases, leaving 9 bases between the germline ends. This CDR3 contains 14 residues. Germline CDR1 is MNHNY and CDR2 is SVGAGI (reference sequence). The CDR3 DNA is TGTGCCAGCAGTTGGGGGAAAACTAACTATGGCTACACCTTC. It is translated as CASSWGKTNYGYTF.

This clone came up once. The rearrangement uses TRBV5-6 and TRBJ1-3; D gene uncertain. Per germline, CDR1 SGHDT and CDR2 YYEEEE. The CDR3 has 15 amino acids. Between the trimmed V and J ends, which lost 4 bases and 0 bases, there was a span of 11 bases. CDR3 protein: CASSRPGFSGNTIYF. In DNA, the CDR3 is TGTGCCAGCAGCCGACCGGGGTTCTCTGGAAACACCATATATTTT. Supplemented by reference TRBV5-6 and TRBJ1-3, the full variable domain reads DAGVTQSPTHLIKTRGQQVTLRCSPKSGHDTVSWYQQALGQGPQFIFQYYEEEERQRGNFPDRFSGHQFPNYSSELNVNALLLGDSALYLCASSRPGFSGNTIYFGEGSWLTVV.

The V gene is TRBV6-5, the J gene TRBJ1-2, with D perhaps TRBD1 (6 bases). The V gene's germline CDR1 is MNHEY and CDR2 SVGAGI. CDR3 length: 14 residues. V was trimmed by 5 bases and J by 0 bases, leaving 10 bases between them. The CDR3 DNA reads TGTGCCAGCAGTAAGGGACATCCTAACTATGGCTACACCTTC. Translation gives CASSKGHPNYGYTF.

Concerning this clone: Other DNA sequences in this specimen translate into the identical CDR3. This chain links TRBV18 with TRBJ2-2; D possibly uses TRBD1 or TRBD2 (5 bases each). This CDR3 contains 13 residues. The V gene's germline CDR1 is KGHSH and CDR2 LQKENI. The V end lost 2 bases, the J end lost 5 bases, and 6 bases lay between the germline ends. Written as DNA, the CDR3 is TGTGCCAGCTCACCAGGGGGTACCGGGGAGCTGTTTTTT. It translates to CASSPGGTGELFF.

The V and J genes are TRBV6-5 and TRBJ2-3, with unresolved D. This CDR3 region has 16 residues. Trimming shortened V by 0 bases and J by 3 bases, and 13 bases separated the two germline ends. The germline gives CDR1 MNHEY, CDR2 SVGAGI. This CDR3 reads CASSYSQSVGTDTQYF. For the CDR3, the DNA is TGTGCCAGCAGTTACTCGCAGTCGGTTGGTACAGATACGCAGTATTTT.

The chain carries TRBV5-4 and TRBJ2-2; D is perhaps TRBD2 (5 bases). Germline values: CDR1 SGHNT, CDR2 YYREEE (reference sequence). Trimming cost V 4 bases and J 7 bases, with 11 bases left between them. The CDR3 runs to 13 residues. In DNA form, the CDR3 reads TGTGCCAGCAGCGTCGGGAATGGCGGGGAGCTGTTTTTT. Translated: CASSVGNGGELFF.

The CDR3 loop reads CASRPLANYGYTF. Here the CDR3 DNA reads TGTGCCAGCAGACCGCTAGCTAACTATGGCTACACCTTC. The chain links TRBV12-3 or TRBV12-4 to TRBJ1-2; D uncertain. The CDR3 is 13 amino acids. V lost 6 bases, J lost 0 bases, and 8 bases lay in between.

The chain recombines TRBV4-3 with TRBJ1-6, with D maybe TRBD1 (6 bases). Trimming took off 3 bases at V and 4 bases at J, with 13 bases between the two ends. Germline loops: CDR1 LGHNA, CDR2 YSLEER. The CDR3 runs to 16 residues. Written as DNA, the CDR3 is TGCGCCAGCAGCCAGGCGGGGGCTGGGTATAATTCACCCCTCCACTTT. Translation gives CASSQAGAGYNSPLHF.

The chain combines TRBV4-3 with TRBJ2-7, with D possibly being TRBD1 (5 bases). CDR3 length: 13 amino acids. The V and J ends lost 0 bases and 5 bases respectively, with 8 bases between them. Germline CDR1 LGHNA, CDR2 YSLEER. The CDR3 region has the DNA TGCGCCAGCAGCCAAGATCCAGGGAACGAGCAGTACTTC. It is translated as CASSQDPGNEQYF.

The rearrangement joins TRBV27 to TRBJ1-4, with D perhaps TRBD1 (5 bases). Trimming took 2 bases from V and 2 from J, leaving 21 bases between them. The germline V gene has CDR1 MNHEY and CDR2 SMNVEV (reference sequence). The CDR3 has 19 amino acids. CDR3 protein: CASSLGNQGKGLTNEKLFF. In DNA, the CDR3 is TGTGCCAGCAGTTTAGGGAACCAGGGTAAAGGCTTGACTAATGAAAAACTGTTTTTT.

J is TRBJ2-7 and V is TRBV4-2, with 10 bases that match TRBD2. With 0 bases clipped from V and 0 bases from J, the junction kept 2 bases outside the gene matches. This CDR3 has 16 amino acids. Germline values: CDR1 LGHNA, CDR2 YNFKEQ. The CDR3 loop is CASSQEWTSGSYEQYF. As DNA, the CDR3 is TGTGCCAGCAGCCAAGAATGGACTAGCGGCTCCTACGAGCAGTACTTC.

The chain employs TRBV19 and TRBJ1-3; D gene uncertain. Per the germline V gene, CDR1 is LNHDA and CDR2 is SQIVND (reference sequence). The V end was cut by 8 bases, the J end by 0 bases, with 11 bases between. The CDR3 runs to 14 residues. CDR3 bases: TGTGCCAGTGGGCAGTTCCTCTCTGGAAACACCATATATTTT. It specifies CASGQFLSGNTIYF. The full variable domain, with the rest looked up from reference TRBV19 and TRBJ1-3, is DGGITQSPKYLFRKEGQNVTLSCEQNLNHDAMYWYRQDPGQGLRLIYYSQIVNDFQKGDIAEGYSVSREKKESFPLTVTSAQKNPTAFYLCASGQFLSGNTIYFGEGSWLTVV.

The rearrangement uses TRBV7-3 and TRBJ2-7; D is perhaps TRBD1 (6 bases). V lost 5 bases, J lost 1 base, and 12 bases lay in between. Germline V gene data show CDR1 as SGHTA and CDR2 as FQGTGA. The CDR3 contains 14 residues. The CDR3 nucleotides are TGTGCCAGCAGCCCATCTAGGGGGTCCTACGAGCAGTACTTC. Its translation is CASSPSRGSYEQYF.

The chain has TRBV18 and TRBJ2-7; D is ambiguous. Trimming removed 3 bases at V and 4 bases at J, with 7 bases between. The length of the CDR3 is 12 residues. From germline, CDR1 is KGHSH and CDR2 LQKENI. CDR3 region: CASSPALYEQYF. The DNA for the CDR3 is TGTGCCAGCTCACCGGCCCTATACGAGCAGTACTTC.

The chain carries TRBV7-3 and TRBJ2-5; maybe TRBD2 (5 bases). The CDR3 has 14 amino acids. Germline loops: CDR1 SGHTA, CDR2 FQGTGA. Trimming left V 1 base short and J 1 base short, with 7 bases between. CDR3 sequence: CASSLMRVQETQYF. The DNA for the CDR3 is TGTGCCAGCAGCTTAATGCGGGTCCAAGAGACCCAGTACTTC.

This chain connects TRBV5-4 to TRBJ2-3, with a possible D match to TRBD2 (6 bases). The CDR3 has 16 residues. Trimming pared 6 bases from V and 4 bases from J, leaving 21 bases between. Germline CDR1 is SGHNT and CDR2 is YYREEE (reference sequence). The CDR3 loop reads CASNPGAGPNPDTQYF. The CDR3 DNA is TGTGCCAGCAACCCCGGGGCGGGACCAAACCCAGATACGCAGTATTTT.

The V call is TRBV24-1, the J call TRBJ2-7; 13 nucleotides match TRBD2. The CDR3 is 15 amino acids. V trimming: 2 bases; J trimming: 9 bases; junction bases outside the gene matches: 6. Germline CDR1 KGHDR, CDR2 SFDVKD. DNA of the CDR3: TGTGCCACCAGTGATTCCGGGACTAGCGGGATCGGGCAGTACTTC. Amino acids: CATSDSGTSGIGQYF.

This chain uses TRBV28 with TRBJ1-2; D may be TRBD1 (5 bases). V was cut by 4 bases and J by 8 bases, with 26 bases left in between. The CDR3 is 17 amino acids. Per the germline V gene, CDR1 is MDHEN and CDR2 is SYDVKM. CDR3 in amino acids: CASSSRGLRWGGSGYTF. CDR3 sequence (DNA): TGTGCCAGCAGTTCCCGTGGGTTGCGGTGGGGCGGGAGCGGCTACACCTTC.

This chain joins TRBV29-1 and TRBJ2-5; D gene unclear. The CDR3 extends over 11 amino acids. Per the germline V gene, CDR1 is SQVTM and CDR2 is ANQGSEA. Trimming left V 8 bases short and J 1 base short, with 8 bases between. Here the CDR3 DNA reads TGCAGCATGGGCCGCCAAGAGACCCAGTACTTC. Its translation: CSMGRQETQYF.

The chain joins TRBV28 to TRBJ1-6; the D gene is possibly TRBD1 (6 bases). V lost 2 bases, J lost 7 bases, and 18 bases lay in between. CDR1 is MDHEN and CDR2 is SYDVKM in the germline V gene. CDR3 length: 17 amino acids. The CDR3 here is CASSLQQGFSFNSPLHF. Here the CDR3 DNA reads TGTGCCAGCAGTTTACAACAGGGTTTTTCTTTCAATTCACCCCTCCACTTT.